This T cell receptor beta chain was profiled in a study of T cell repertoires in cytomegalovirus infection. TCRdb used MiXCR to reprocess the reads, holding one entry per CDR3 protein. The table lists about 150,000 distinct CDR3 sequences, approximately 30% of them singletons. Points on this clonotype: The antigen is unknown.

CDR3 length equals 15 residues. CDR1 is MNHNS and CDR2 is SASEGT in the germline V gene. V dropped 5 bases and J dropped 1 base, with 14 bases sitting between them. The chain uses TRBV6-1 and TRBJ1-1; D is uncertain. Sequenced material: CD8+ T cells from cultured PBMCs, taken from culture after CMV antigen stimulation. The TCR sequence derives from a human donor in good health (CMV status not recorded). Some clones in this sample may be carry-over from other donors' samples. The CDR3 region is CASSIVPEGNTEAFF. The DNA for the CDR3 is TGTGCCAGCAGTATCGTACCCGAAGGGAACACTGAAGCTTTCTTT.